One sample yielded the 7 T cell receptor beta chains listed below, sequenced in a study of early T cells in non-severe SARS-CoV-2 infection. TCRdb re-analysed the 5' RACE reads in MiXCR, keeping a single row per CDR3 protein. The sample has about 26,000 distinct CDR3 sequences, approximately 4.4% seen once. Sequenced sample: whole blood. These TCRs come from an adult who was a healthcare worker with PCR-confirmed SARS-CoV-2 infection or an uninfected control (not recorded which).

This clonotype was observed at least ten times. This chain links TRBV27 with TRBJ2-7; D ambiguous. The CDR3 is 13 residues long. Germline V lookup: CDR1 MNHEY, CDR2 SMNVEV (reference sequence). V shed 3 bases and J shed 1 base, with 7 bases lying between them. CDR3 in amino acids: CASSFSSSYEQYF. The CDR3 nucleotides are TGTGCCAGCAGTTTTTCCAGTTCCTACGAGCAGTACTTC.

This clonotype was counted at least ten times. J is TRBJ2-2 and V is TRBV12-3 or TRBV12-4, with TRBD2 matching over 10 bases. V was pared by 5 bases and J by 4 bases, with 4 bases of the junction left unmatched. This CDR3 has 15 amino acids. Here the CDR3 DNA reads TGTGCCAGCAGTGTGAGCGGGGGGGTCACCGGGGAGCTGTTTTTT. Its protein product is CASSVSGGVTGELFF.

This clonotype was seen repeatedly, ten times or more. This chain connects TRBV3-1 to TRBJ2-1; D gene unclear. The V gene's germline CDR1 is LGHDT and CDR2 YNNKEL (reference sequence). The CDR3 spans 15 residues. V shed 2 bases and J shed 2 bases, with 10 bases lying between them. The CDR3 region has the DNA TGTGCCAGCAGCCAAAGTACAGCAACCTACAATGAGCAGTTCTTC. The encoded protein is CASSQSTATYNEQFF.

This clonotype has just a few counts. The chain is built from TRBV19 and TRBJ2-1; no clear D gene. CDR1 and CDR2 (germline): LNHDA, SQIVND (reference sequence). V gave up 6 bases and J gave up 4 bases, with 4 bases separating them. The CDR3 has 11 residues. The CDR3 here is CASRGYNEQFF. The CDR3, as DNA: TGTGCCAGTAGGGGGTACAATGAGCAGTTCTTC. The full variable domain, in which reference TRBV19 and TRBJ2-1 provide the parts outside the CDR3, is DGGITQSPKYLFRKEGQNVTLSCEQNLNHDAMYWYRQDPGQGLRLIYYSQIVNDFQKGDIAEGYSVSREKKESFPLTVTSAQKNPTAFYLCASRGYNEQFFGPGTRLTVL.

This clonotype was seen repeatedly, ten times or more. This chain uses TRBV11-2 with TRBJ2-1; D may correspond to TRBD1 or TRBD2 (6 bases each). The CDR3 contains 17 residues. Trimming took off 1 base at V and 5 bases at J, with 18 bases between the two ends. Germline-derived CDR1 and CDR2 are SGHAT and FQNNGV. The CDR3 DNA reads as TGTGCCAGCAGCTTAGTTAATCGGGGGCTTCAAAACAATGAGCAGTTCTTC. As protein: CASSLVNRGLQNNEQFF.

V and J are TRBV7-6 and TRBJ1-1; D not certain. Germline CDR1 is SGHVS and CDR2 is FNYEAQ. The CDR3 is 15 residues long. Trimming left V 0 bases short and J 1 base short, with 9 bases between. The CDR3 sequence is CASSLASAGNTEAFF. For the CDR3, the DNA is TGTGCCAGCAGCTTAGCATCCGCGGGGAACACTGAAGCTTTCTTT.

V usage is TRBV20-1 and J usage is TRBJ1-6; D not resolved. CDR3 size: 13 residues. V dropped 3 bases and J dropped 14 bases, with 17 bases sitting between them. Germline V gives CDR1 DFQATT, CDR2 SNEGSKA (reference sequence). The CDR3 coding sequence is TGCAGTGCTAGCCGGCCCCCGAATTATTCCCTCCACTTT. The encoded protein is CSASRPPNYSLHF.